This TCR beta chain was obtained from a study of T cell changes during pregnancy in multiple sclerosis. The V gene lost 6 bases and the J gene lost 10 bases, with 7 bases spanning the gap. This CDR3 spans 11 amino acids. Germline-derived CDR1 and CDR2 are MNHNS and SASEGT. Measured with immunoSEQ multiplex PCR; TCRdb has only the in-frame clones, and not every one. The repertoire holds 45,000 to 60,000 clones, 70% to 90% seen once, with less than 2% in the top ten. The TCR sequence derives from a female donor with multiple sclerosis, enrolled in a pregnancy study. The source material was peripheral blood, sampled in the first trimester of pregnancy. This chain connects TRBV6-1 to TRBJ1-6; the D is unclear. CDR3 DNA: TGTGCCAGCAGGTCGTTCTCACCCCTCCACTTT. This encodes CASRSFSPLHF.